This TCR beta chain was observed in a study of CD8 T cells in Susac syndrome. Random hexamers primed reverse transcription of about 0.5 to 1 ug RNA. TCRdb reanalysed the immunoSEQ multiplex PCR reads using MiXCR and keeps one entry per CDR3 protein. The repertoire consists of about 150,000 distinct CDR3 sequences, with around 96% occurring once and the leading ten covering approximately 0.17%. This CDR3 comprises 13 residues. Germline lookup yields CDR1 SGHRS and CDR2 YFSETQ. Trimming left V 0 bases short and J 7 bases short, with 11 bases between. This TCR was sampled from a human donor with Susac syndrome. The V call is TRBV5-1, the J call TRBJ2-7, with a possible D match to TRBD2 (6 bases). Sequenced input: CD4+ T cells from PBMCs. CDR3 amino acids: CASSLGSGGEQYF. CDR3 DNA: TGCGCCAGCAGCTTGGGATCCGGGGGTGAGCAGTACTTC.